The next 11 T cell receptor beta chains were all read from a single sample in a study of human T cells and chemical hapten exposure. Using its own MiXCR run on the RACE reads, TCRdb lists one record per CDR3 protein. Here the sample spans some 77,000 distinct CDR3 sequences, approximately 10% being singletons. Time point of the sample: patch test 1, 2 weeks after DPC sensitization. As for treatment: therapeutic diphenylcyclopropenone sensitization with weekly scalp DPC. This specimen was whole blood, taken in connection with sensitization to the hapten diphenylcyclopropenone (DPC). These receptors were collected from a woman in her forties or fifties with alopecia areata. Some clones in this sample may be carry-over from other donors' samples.

A note on this clonotype: One end of the junction does not line up with germline, which may come from a read error. This chain connects TRBV27 to TRBJ2-2; D remains ambiguous. This CDR3 is built from 15 residues. Germline V lookup: CDR1 MNHEY, CDR2 SMNVEV (reference sequence). The CDR3 nucleotides read TGTGCCAGCAGCATCAGGAATAGAAACAGCGGGGAGCTGTTTTTT. Translated: CASSIRNRNSGELFF.

The chain joins TRBV10-1 to TRBJ2-6; the match to TRBD2 covers 12 bases. Germline loops: CDR1 WNHNN, CDR2 SYGVQD (reference sequence). With V trimmed by 10 bases and J by 4 bases, 11 bases remained unmatched. CDR3 length equals 17 residues. The CDR3 protein is CAKPTSGSLPGANVLTF. The CDR3 DNA is TGCGCCAAGCCGACTAGCGGGAGCCTTCCAGGGGCCAACGTCCTGACTTTC.

The CDR3 loop reads CASSQGPGRDNEQFF. The CDR3, as DNA: TGTGCCAGCAGCCAGGGGCCGGGTAGGGACAATGAGCAGTTCTTC. This chain connects TRBV7-2 to TRBJ2-1; D possibly corresponds to TRBD1 (6 bases). Germline V gene data show CDR1 as SGHTA and CDR2 as FQGNSA. Trimming removed 5 bases from V and 5 bases from J, with 16 bases in between. There are 15 residues in the CDR3.

The chain is built from TRBV5-1 and TRBJ2-7; perhaps TRBD2 as D (6 bases). Per germline, CDR1 SGHRS and CDR2 YFSETQ. Trimming pared 5 bases from V and 1 base from J, leaving 13 bases between. The CDR3 loop spans 14 amino acids. In DNA, the CDR3 is TGCGCCAGCAGTCGGACTACCTCTTCCTACGAGCAGTACTTC. This codes for CASSRTTSSYEQYF.

This clonotype was detected only a few times. The gene calls are TRBV7-9 and TRBJ1-5; perhaps TRBD1 as D (6 bases). V was trimmed by 1 base and J by 4 bases, leaving 8 bases between them. CDR3 length: 14 amino acids. CDR1 is SEHNR, CDR2 FQNEAQ, per germline (reference sequence). CDR3 sequence: CASSLVGGNQPQHF. CDR3 coding DNA: TGTGCCAGCAGCTTAGTAGGGGGGAATCAGCCCCAGCATTTT.

V usage is TRBV7-8 and J usage is TRBJ1-5; weak D call: TRBD1 (5 bases). The CDR3 has 16 amino acids. V was cut by 1 base and J by 3 bases, with 13 bases left in between. Germline CDR1 SGHVS, CDR2 FQNEAQ. CDR3 loop: CASSLVAGGNNQPQHF. The CDR3 DNA reads as TGTGCCAGCAGCTTAGTAGCCGGGGGTAACAATCAGCCCCAGCATTTT.

This clonotype appeared a few times. J is TRBJ2-5 and V is TRBV7-3; no clear D gene. V dropped 6 bases and J dropped 5 bases, with 31 bases sitting between them. The CDR3 is 19 residues long. The germline V gene has CDR1 SGHTA and CDR2 FQGTGA. CDR3 DNA: TGTGCCAGCAGACTTGACTTCGGACGCCCCACCCTTTCGAGGGAGACCCAGTACTTC. Translation gives CASRLDFGRPTLSRETQYF.

The rearrangement joins TRBV23-1 to TRBJ2-3; D not certain. TRBV23-1 belongs to the ORF category, with a function that is uncertain. Deletions cut 5 bases from V and 7 bases from J, with 10 bases between. CDR3 length: 12 amino acids. The CDR3 is CASSTTGYTQYF. The CDR3 DNA sequence: TGCGCCAGCAGTACGACGGGCTATACGCAGTATTTT.

This clonotype was seen only a few times. The chain uses TRBV7-6 and TRBJ2-7; D is perhaps TRBD2 (6 bases). Germline assignment: CDR1 SGHVS and CDR2 FNYEAQ. Trimming shortened V by 5 bases and J by 0 bases, and 14 bases separated the two germline ends. The CDR3 runs 15 residues. CDR3 residues: CASSPRTGSSYEQYF. CDR3 DNA: TGTGCCAGCAGCCCCCGTACCGGGAGCTCCTACGAGCAGTACTTC.

Only a few counts were recorded for this clonotype. The V call is TRBV2, the J call TRBJ2-7; TRBD2 matches at 14 bases. This CDR3 comprises 14 residues. Per the germline V gene, CDR1 is SNHLY and CDR2 is FYNNEI. Trimming cost V 7 bases and J 9 bases; bases outside gene matches: 8. CDR3 loop: CASTPGLAGVGQYF. The DNA for the CDR3 is TGTGCCAGCACGCCGGGACTAGCGGGAGTGGGGCAGTACTTC.

This rearrangement joins TRBV5-1 to TRBJ2-1; no reliable D call. The CDR3 is made up of 17 amino acids. Per germline, CDR1 SGHRS and CDR2 YFSETQ. Trimming took off 0 bases at V and 0 bases at J, with 13 bases between the two ends. The CDR3 loop is CASSLVGKLNSYNEQFF. The CDR3 DNA is TGCGCCAGCAGCTTGGTCGGCAAACTTAACTCCTACAATGAGCAGTTCTTC.